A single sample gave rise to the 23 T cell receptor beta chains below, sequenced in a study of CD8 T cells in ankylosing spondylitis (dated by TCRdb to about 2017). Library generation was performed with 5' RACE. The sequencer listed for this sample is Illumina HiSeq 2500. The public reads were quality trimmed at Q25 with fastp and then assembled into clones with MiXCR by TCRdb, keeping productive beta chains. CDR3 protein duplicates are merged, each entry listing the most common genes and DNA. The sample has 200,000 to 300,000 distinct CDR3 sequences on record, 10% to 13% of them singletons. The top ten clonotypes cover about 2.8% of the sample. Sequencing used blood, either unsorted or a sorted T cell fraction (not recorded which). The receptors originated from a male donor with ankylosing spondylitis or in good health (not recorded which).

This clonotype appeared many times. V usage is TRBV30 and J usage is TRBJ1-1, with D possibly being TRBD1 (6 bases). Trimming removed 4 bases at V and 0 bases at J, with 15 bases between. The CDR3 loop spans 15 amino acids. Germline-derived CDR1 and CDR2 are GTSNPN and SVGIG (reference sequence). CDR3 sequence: CAWTPRGHLNTEAFF. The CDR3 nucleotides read TGTGCCTGGACCCCAAGGGGACACTTGAACACTGAAGCTTTCTTT.

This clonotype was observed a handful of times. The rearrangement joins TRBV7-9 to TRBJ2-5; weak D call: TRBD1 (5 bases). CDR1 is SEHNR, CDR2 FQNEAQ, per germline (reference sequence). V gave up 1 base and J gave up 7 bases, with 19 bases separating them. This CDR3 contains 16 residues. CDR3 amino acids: CASSLGQGPTSGTQYF. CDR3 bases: TGTGCCAGCAGCTTAGGTCAGGGCCCGACCTCGGGGACCCAGTACTTC. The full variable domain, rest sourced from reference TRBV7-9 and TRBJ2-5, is DTGVSQNPRHKITKRGQNVTFRCDPISEHNRLYWYRQTLGQGPEFLTYFQNEAQLEKSRLLSDRFSAERPKGSFSTLEIQRTEQGDSAMYLCASSLGQGPTSGTQYFGPGTRLLVL.

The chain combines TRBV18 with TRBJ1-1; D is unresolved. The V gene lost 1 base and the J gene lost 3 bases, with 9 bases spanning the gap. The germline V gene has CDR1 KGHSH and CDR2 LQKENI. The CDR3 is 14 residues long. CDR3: CASSPQLRDTEAFF. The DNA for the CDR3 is TGTGCCAGCTCACCACAACTTAGGGACACTGAAGCTTTCTTT.

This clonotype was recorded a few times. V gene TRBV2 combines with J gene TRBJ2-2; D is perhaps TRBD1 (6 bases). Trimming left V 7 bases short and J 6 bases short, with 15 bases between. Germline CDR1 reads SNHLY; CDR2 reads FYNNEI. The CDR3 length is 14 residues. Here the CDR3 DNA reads TGTGCCAGCACCCCAGGGGAGAGGCCCGGGGAGCTGTTTTTT. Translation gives CASTPGERPGELFF. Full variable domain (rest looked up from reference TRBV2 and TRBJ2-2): EPEVTQTPSHQVTQMGQEVILRCVPISNHLYFYWYRQILGQKVEFLVSFYNNEISEKSEIFDDQFSVERPDGSNFTLKIRSTKLEDSAMYFCASTPGERPGELFFGEGSRLTVL.

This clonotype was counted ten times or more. The DNA for the CDR3 is TGCAGTGCAGGGTGGGGCGGTGAGACCCAGTACTTC. Its protein product is CSAGWGGETQYF. The genes are TRBV20-1 and TRBJ2-5; possibly TRBD1 for D (5 bases). This CDR3 spans 12 amino acids. V lost 6 bases to trimming and J lost 5 bases, with 13 bases between them. CDR1 and CDR2 from the germline V gene are DFQATT and SNEGSKA (reference sequence).

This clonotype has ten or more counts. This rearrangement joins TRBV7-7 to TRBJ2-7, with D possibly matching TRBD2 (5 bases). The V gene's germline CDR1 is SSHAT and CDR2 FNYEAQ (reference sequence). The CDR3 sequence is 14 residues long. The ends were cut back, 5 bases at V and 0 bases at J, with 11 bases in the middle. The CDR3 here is CASSPGLGSYEQYF. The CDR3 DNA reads TGTGCCAGCAGCCCCGGACTGGGCTCCTACGAGCAGTACTTC. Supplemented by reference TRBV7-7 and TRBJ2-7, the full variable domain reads GAGVSQSPRYKVTKRGQDVTLRCDPISSHATLYWYQQALGQGPEFLTYFNYEAQPDKSGLPSDRFSAERPEGSISTLTIQRTEQRDSAMYRCASSPGLGSYEQYFGPGTRLTVT.

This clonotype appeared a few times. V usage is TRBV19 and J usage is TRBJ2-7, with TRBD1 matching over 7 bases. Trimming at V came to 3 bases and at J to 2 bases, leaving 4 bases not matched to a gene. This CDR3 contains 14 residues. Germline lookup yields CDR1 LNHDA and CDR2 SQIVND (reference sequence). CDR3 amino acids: CASSIETGPYEQYF. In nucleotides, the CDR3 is TGTGCCAGTAGTATTGAGACAGGGCCCTACGAGCAGTACTTC.

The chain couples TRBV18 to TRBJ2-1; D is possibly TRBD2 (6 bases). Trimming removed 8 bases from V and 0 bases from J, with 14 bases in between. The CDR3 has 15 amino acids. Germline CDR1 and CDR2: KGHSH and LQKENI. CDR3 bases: TGTGCCAGCCGGCCGGACGGGAGCTCCTACAATGAGCAGTTCTTC. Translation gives CASRPDGSSYNEQFF.

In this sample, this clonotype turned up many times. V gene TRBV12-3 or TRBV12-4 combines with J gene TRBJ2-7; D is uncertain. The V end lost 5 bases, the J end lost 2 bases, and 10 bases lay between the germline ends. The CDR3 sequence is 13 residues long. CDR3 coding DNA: TGTGCCAGCAGTCTTCATGGGGCCTACGAGCAGTACTTC. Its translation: CASSLHGAYEQYF.

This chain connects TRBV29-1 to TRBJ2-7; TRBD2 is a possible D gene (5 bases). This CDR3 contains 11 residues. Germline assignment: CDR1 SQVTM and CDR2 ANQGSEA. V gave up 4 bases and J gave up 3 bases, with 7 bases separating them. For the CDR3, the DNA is TGCAGCGTTGGTGAGGGCTACGAGCAGTACTTC. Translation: CSVGEGYEQYF.

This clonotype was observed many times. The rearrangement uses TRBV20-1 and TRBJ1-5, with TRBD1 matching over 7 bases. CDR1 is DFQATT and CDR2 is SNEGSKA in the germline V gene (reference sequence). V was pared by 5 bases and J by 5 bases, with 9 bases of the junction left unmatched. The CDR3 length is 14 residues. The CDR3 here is CSAGQALGDQPQHF. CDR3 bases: TGCAGTGCTGGACAGGCCCTCGGTGATCAGCCCCAGCATTTT.

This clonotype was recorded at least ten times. In nucleotides, the CDR3 is TGTGCCAGCAGTGATGCCGGGACAGGGGTCTATGGCTACACCTTC. Translated: CASSDAGTGVYGYTF. The V gene is TRBV2, the J gene TRBJ1-2; 10 bases match TRBD1. V was pared by 3 bases and J by 4 bases, with 5 bases of the junction left unmatched. The CDR3 is 15 residues long. Germline assignment: CDR1 SNHLY and CDR2 FYNNEI.

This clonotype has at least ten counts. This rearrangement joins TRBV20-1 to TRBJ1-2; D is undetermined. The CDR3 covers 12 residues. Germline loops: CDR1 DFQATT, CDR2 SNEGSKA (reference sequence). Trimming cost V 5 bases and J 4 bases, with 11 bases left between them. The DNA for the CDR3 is TGCAGTGCTTCTCATCCTCTCTATGGCTACACCTTC. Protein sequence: CSASHPLYGYTF.

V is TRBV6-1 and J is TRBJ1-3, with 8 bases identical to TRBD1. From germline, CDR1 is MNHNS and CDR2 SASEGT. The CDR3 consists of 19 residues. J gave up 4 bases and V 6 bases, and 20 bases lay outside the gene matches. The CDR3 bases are TGTGCCAGCAGCCGATACGCCGCTCCAGGGGGCGCATCGGGAAACACCATATATTTT. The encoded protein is CASSRYAAPGGASGNTIYF.

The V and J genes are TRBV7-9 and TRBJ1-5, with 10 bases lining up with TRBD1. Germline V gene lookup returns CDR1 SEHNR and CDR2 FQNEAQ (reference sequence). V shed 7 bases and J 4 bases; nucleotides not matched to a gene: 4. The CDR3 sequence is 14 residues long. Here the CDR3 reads CASNEGQGNQPQHF. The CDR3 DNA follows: TGTGCCAGCAACGAGGGACAGGGGAATCAGCCCCAGCATTTT.

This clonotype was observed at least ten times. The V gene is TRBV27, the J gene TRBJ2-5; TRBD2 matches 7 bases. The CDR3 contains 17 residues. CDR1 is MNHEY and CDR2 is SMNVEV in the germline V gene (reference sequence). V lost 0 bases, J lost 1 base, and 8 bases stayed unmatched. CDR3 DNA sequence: TGTGCCAGCAGTTTATCCGAGCCGGGACTAACCCAAGAGACCCAGTACTTC. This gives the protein CASSLSEPGLTQETQYF.

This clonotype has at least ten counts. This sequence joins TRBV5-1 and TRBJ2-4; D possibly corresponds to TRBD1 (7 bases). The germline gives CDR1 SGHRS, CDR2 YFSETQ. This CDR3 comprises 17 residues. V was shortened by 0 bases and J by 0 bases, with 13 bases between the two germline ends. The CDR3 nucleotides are TGCGCCAGCAGCTTGGAGGAGGGGGCGAGAGCCAAAAACATTCAGTACTTC. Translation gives CASSLEEGARAKNIQYF.

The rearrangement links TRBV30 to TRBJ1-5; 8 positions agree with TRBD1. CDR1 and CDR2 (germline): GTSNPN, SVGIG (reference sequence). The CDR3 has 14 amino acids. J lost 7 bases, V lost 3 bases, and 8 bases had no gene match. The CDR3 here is CAWSPGQGTQPQHF. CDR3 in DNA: TGTGCCTGGAGCCCCGGACAGGGTACGCAGCCCCAGCATTTT. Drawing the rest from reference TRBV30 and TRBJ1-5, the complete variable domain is SQTIHQWPATLVQPVGSPLSLECTVEGTSNPNLYWYRQAAGRGLQLLFYSVGIGQISSEVPQNLSASRPQDRQFILSSKKLLLSDSGFYLCAWSPGQGTQPQHFGDGTRLSIL.

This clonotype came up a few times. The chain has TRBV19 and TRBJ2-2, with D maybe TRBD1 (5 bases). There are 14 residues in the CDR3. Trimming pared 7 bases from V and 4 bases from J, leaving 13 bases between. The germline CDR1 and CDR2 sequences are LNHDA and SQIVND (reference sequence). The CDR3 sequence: CASMMTDSTGELFF. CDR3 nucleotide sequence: TGTGCCAGTATGATGACAGATAGCACCGGGGAGCTGTTTTTT.

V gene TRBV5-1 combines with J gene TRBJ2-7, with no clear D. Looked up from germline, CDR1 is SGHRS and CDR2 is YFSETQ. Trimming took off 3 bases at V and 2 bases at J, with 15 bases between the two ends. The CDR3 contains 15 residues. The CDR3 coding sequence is TGCGCCAGCAGCTCTGGTGCCTCTCTTACCTACGAGCAGTACTTC. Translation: CASSSGASLTYEQYF.

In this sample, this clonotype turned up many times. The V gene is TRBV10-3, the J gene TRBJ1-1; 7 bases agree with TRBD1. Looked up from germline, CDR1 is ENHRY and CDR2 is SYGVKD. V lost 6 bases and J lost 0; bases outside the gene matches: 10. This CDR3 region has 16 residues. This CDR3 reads CAISLKGTVMNTEAFF. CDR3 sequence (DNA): TGTGCCATCAGCCTGAAGGGGACAGTAATGAACACTGAAGCTTTCTTT.

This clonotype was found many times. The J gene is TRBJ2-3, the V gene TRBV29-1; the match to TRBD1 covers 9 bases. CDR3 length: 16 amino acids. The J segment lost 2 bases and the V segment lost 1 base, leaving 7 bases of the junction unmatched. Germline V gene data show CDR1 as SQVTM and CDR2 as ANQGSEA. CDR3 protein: CSVEAGQGFLTDTQYF. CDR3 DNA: TGCAGCGTTGAAGCCGGACAGGGGTTTCTCACAGATACGCAGTATTTT.

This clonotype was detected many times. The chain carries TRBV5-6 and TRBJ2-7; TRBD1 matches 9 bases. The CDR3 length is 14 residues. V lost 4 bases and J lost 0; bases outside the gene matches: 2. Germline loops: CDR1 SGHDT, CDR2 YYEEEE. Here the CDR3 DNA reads TGTGCCAGCAGCGGGACAGGGATCTCCTACGAGCAGTACTTC. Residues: CASSGTGISYEQYF.